This T cell receptor (beta chain) was captured in a study of blood T cells in healthy people across ages. The authors ran a second PCR of roughly 6 to 12 cycles using a sample-barcoded 5' primer and a J-beta primer mix. TCRdb fed the 5' RACE reads into MiXCR, producing one record per CDR3 protein. The repertoire has over 1,300,000 distinct CDR3 sequences, around 59% of them found once; the top ten carry over 5.5%. As to this clonotype: Its antigen is unknown.

Study results and limitations: Estimated diversity, derived from one million T cells, was regarded as an underestimate. Per-million-T-cell TCR beta diversity fell roughly linearly with age.

The CDR3 contains 13 residues. Germline V CDR1 and CDR2: SNHLY, FYNNEI. Trimming shortened V by 9 bases and J by 0 bases, and 11 bases separated the two germline ends. The receptor comes from a man aged 18 to 35 in good health. The V call is TRBV2, the J call TRBJ1-2; TRBD1 might be the D (6 bases). Material for sequencing was blood. The CDR3 sequence: CASVGGSNYGYTF. The CDR3 region has the DNA TGTGCCAGTGTAGGGGGTTCTAACTATGGCTACACCTTC.